This T cell receptor beta chain appears in the sequencing data of a study of blood T cell repertoires in COVID-19. This CDR3 spans 16 amino acids. V dropped 7 bases and J dropped 4; count of bases not matched to a gene: 11. Germline V gene lookup returns CDR1 SGHAT and CDR2 FQNNGV. The protocol was immunoSEQ multiplex PCR, while the TCRdb copy is restricted to in-frame clones and leaves out a portion. The table includes 200,000 to 250,000 clones, 85% to 90% detected once. The rearrangement joins TRBV11-2 to TRBJ2-5; 11 bases are shared with TRBD2. The sequenced material came from peripheral blood. This TCR came from a woman in her forties or fifties with COVID-19, enrolled during active disease. The CDR3 DNA follows: TGTGCCAGCACCATTACCCTAGCGGGGGGAGGAGAGACCCAGTACTTC. Amino acid sequence: CASTITLAGGGETQYF.